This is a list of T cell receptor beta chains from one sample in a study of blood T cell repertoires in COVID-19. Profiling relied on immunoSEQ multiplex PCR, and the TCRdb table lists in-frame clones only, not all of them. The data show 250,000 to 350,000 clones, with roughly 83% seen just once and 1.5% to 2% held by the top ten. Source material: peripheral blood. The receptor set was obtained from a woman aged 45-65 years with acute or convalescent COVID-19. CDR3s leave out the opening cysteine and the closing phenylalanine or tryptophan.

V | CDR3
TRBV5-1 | ASSLATGADTQY
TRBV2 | ASSTTGGSSPLH
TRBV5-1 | ASSSATGAYEQY
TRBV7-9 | ASSSNVGPGWTYEQY
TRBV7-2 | ASSPLVGVDTQY
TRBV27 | ASSSDRGQQPQH
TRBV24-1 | ATSDLREQF
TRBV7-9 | ASSLGQVITGELF
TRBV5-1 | ASSSGALSGNTIY
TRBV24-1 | ATSDPGSGETQY
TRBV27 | ASSSPDRFYEQY
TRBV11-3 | ASSLGTGSYEQY
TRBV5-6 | ASSRELTSGNTIY
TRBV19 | ASKDRKSNQPQH
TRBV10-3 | AISEWGQSNQPQH
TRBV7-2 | ASSLKRESGQF
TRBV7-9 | ASSLVGQGPRTEAF
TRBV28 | ASQLGLNYGYT
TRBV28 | ASSLTGGYNEQF
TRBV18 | ASSLQGAAGNTIY
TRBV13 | ASSPGTGGFSVSYNSPLH
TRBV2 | ASSDERLEAF
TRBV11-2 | ASSLDRLAGWNEQF
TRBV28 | ASSATFQGYEQY
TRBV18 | ASSPSAFSGGAGNTIY
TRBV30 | AWSRTNEKLF
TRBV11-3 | ASSTGTTGGYT
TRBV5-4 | ASGTGGLGNEQY
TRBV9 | ASSVTPEMNTEAF
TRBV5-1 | ASSLDRREAF
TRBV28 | ASSLLVGGTNEKLF
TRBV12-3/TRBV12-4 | ASGRLDEQF
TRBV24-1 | ATSDYTGSLAGGEQF